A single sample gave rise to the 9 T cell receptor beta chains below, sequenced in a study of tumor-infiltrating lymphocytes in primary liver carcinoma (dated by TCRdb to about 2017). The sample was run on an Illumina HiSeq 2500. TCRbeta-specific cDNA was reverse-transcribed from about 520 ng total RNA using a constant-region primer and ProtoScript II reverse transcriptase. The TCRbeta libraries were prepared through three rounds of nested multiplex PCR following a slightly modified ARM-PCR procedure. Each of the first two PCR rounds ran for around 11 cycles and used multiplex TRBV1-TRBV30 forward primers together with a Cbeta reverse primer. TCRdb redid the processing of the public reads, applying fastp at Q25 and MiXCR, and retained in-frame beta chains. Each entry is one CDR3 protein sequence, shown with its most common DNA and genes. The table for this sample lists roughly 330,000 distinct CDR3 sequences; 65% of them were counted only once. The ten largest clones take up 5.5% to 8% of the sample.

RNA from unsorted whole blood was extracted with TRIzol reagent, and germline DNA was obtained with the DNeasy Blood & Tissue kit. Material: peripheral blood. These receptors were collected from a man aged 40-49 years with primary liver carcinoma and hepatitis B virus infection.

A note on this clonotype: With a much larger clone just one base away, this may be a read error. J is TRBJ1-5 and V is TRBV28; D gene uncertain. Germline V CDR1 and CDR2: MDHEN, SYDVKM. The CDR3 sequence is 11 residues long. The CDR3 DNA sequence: TGTGCCAACAGTTGGCGCGGGCCCCAGCATTTT. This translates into CANSWRGPQHF. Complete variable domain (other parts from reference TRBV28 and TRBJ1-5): DVKVTQSSRYLVKRTGEKVFLECVQDMDHENMFWYRQDPGLGLRLIYFSYDVKMKEKGDIPEGYSVSREKKERFSLILESASTNQTSMYLCANSWRGPQHFGDGTRLSIL.

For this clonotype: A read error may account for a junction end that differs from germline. The CDR3 DNA follows: TGTGCCCGGAGCGGGACAGCAAACACTGAAGGTTTCTTT. Amino acid sequence: CARSGTANTEGFF. The rearrangement uses TRBV30 and TRBJ1-1; 7 nucleotides align to TRBD1. The CDR3 is 13 amino acids. The germline gives CDR1 GTSNPN, CDR2 SVGIG (reference sequence).

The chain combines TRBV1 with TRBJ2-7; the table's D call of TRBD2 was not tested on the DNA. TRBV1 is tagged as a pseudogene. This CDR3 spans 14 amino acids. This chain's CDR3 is CTSSPLRDYYEQYF. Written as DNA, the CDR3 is TGCACCAGCAGCCCCCTCAGGGACTATTACGAGCAGTACTTC.

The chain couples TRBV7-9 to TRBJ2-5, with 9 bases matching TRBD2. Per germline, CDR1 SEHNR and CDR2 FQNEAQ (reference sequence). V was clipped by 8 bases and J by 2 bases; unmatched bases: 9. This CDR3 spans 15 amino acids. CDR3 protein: CASGRAGGVQETQYF. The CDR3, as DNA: TGTGCCAGCGGTAGGGCGGGAGGGGTACAAGAGACCCAGTACTTC.

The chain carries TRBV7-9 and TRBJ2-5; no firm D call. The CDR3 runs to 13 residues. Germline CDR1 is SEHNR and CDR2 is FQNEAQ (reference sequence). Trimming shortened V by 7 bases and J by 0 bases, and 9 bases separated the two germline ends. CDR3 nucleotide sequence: TGTGCCAGCAACTCGGAAAACCAAGAGACCCAGTACTTC. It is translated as CASNSENQETQYF.

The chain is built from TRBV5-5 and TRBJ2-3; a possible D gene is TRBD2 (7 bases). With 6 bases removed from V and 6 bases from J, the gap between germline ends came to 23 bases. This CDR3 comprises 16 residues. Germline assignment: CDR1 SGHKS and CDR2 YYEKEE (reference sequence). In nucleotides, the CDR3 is TGTGCCAGCATCGAGGGGGGGGGCCCTAGGATGGATACGCAGTATTTT. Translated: CASIEGGGPRMDTQYF.

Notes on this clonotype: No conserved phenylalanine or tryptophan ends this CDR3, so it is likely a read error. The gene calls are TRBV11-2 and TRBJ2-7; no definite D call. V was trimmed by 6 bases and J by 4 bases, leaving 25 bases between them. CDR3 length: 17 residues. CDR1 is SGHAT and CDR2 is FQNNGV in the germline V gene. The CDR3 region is CASSSTPPTVSSYEQYL. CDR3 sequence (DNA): TGTGCCAGCAGTTCCACCCCCCCTACAGTAAGCTCTTACGAGCAGTACCTC.

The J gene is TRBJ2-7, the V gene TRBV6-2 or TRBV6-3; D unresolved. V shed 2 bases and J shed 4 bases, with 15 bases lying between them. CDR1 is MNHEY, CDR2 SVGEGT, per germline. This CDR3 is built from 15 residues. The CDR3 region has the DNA TGTGCCAGCAGTTACGGGTCGGGTGTAGCTTACGAGCAGTACTTC. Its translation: CASSYGSGVAYEQYF.

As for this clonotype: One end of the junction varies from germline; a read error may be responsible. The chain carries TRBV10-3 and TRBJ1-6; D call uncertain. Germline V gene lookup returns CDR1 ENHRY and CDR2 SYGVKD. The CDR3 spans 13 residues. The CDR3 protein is CAIRDAGLSPPHF. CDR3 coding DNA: TGTGCCATCAGAGACGCCGGGCTTTCACCCCCCCACTTT.